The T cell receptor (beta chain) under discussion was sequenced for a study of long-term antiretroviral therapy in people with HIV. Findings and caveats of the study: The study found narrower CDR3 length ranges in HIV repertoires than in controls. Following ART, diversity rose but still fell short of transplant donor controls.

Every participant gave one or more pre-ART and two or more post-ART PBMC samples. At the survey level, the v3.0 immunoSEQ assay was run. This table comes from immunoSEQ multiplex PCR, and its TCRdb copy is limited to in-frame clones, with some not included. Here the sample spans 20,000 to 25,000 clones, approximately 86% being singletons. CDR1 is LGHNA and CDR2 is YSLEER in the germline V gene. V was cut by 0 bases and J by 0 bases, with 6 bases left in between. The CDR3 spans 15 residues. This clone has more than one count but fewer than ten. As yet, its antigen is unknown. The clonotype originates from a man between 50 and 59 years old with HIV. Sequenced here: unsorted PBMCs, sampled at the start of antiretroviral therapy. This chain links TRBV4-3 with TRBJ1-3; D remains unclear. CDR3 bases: TGCGCCAGCAGCCAAGAGGGAGACTCTGGAAACACCATATATTTT. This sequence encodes CASSQEGDSGNTIYF.